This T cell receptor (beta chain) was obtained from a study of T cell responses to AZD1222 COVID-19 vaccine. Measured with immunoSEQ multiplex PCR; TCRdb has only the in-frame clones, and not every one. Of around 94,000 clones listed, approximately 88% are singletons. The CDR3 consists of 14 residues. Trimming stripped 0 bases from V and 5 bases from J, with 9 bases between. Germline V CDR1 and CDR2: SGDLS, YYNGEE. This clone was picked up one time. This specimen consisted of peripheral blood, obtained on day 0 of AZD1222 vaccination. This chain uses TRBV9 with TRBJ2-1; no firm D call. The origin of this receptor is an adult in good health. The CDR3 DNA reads TGTGCCAGCAGCGTAGAAGAGAGAAACAATGAGCAGTTCTTC. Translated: CASSVEERNNEQFF.